The 29 T cell receptor beta chains given below trace back to one sample, sequenced in a study of blood T cell repertoires in COVID-19. Measured with immunoSEQ multiplex PCR; TCRdb has only the in-frame clones, and not every one. The sample yields about 160,000 clones, 88% seen once. The sample consisted of PBMCs or T cells enriched from blood (not recorded which). The receptors were gathered from a woman aged 50 to 60 who had recovered from COVID-19.

The V call is TRBV12-3 or TRBV12-4, the J call TRBJ2-7; no clear D. CDR3 length: 12 residues. Trimming left V 4 bases short and J 5 bases short, with 9 bases between. This chain's CDR3 is CASSSRSHEQYF. The CDR3 DNA reads as TGTGCCAGCAGTTCCAGGTCTCACGAGCAGTACTTC.

Written as DNA, the CDR3 is TGCAGCGGCGGGACGGACTATGGCTACACCTTC. Protein product: CSGGTDYGYTF. The chain joins TRBV29-1 to TRBJ1-2; D might be TRBD1 (5 bases). CDR1 and CDR2 (germline): SQVTM, ANQGSEA. This CDR3 is built from 11 residues. V lost 7 bases and J 3 bases, leaving 9 bases between the germline ends.

This chain connects TRBV7-2 to TRBJ2-1; 12 bases line up with TRBD2. The CDR3 contains 16 residues. From germline, CDR1 is SGHTA and CDR2 FQGNSA. J gave up 4 bases and V 0 bases, and 1 base lay outside the gene matches. CDR3 bases: TGTGCCAGCAGCTTAGCCGGACTAGCGGGGTACAATGAGCAGTTCTTC. Its protein is CASSLAGLAGYNEQFF.

This sequence joins TRBV25-1 and TRBJ2-5; possible D gene TRBD1, 6 bases. Trimming shortened V by 3 bases and J by 5 bases, and 22 bases separated the two germline ends. The CDR3 extends over 17 amino acids. Germline-derived CDR1 and CDR2 are MGHDK and SYGVNS. The CDR3 sequence: CASSDPRDTGFRETQYF. CDR3 DNA sequence: TGTGCCAGCAGTGATCCGAGGGACACCGGGTTTCGGGAGACCCAGTACTTC.

This rearrangement joins TRBV10-3 to TRBJ2-3; 11 bases match TRBD2. The V and J ends lost 11 bases and 1 base, in that order; junction bases with no gene match: 5. This CDR3 region has 14 residues. CDR1 ENHRY and CDR2 SYGVKD come from the germline V gene. CDR3 nucleotide sequence: TGTGCCTCCCAACTAGCGGGGGGCACAGATACGCAGTATTTT. It codes for CASQLAGGTDTQYF.

This clone was detected only once. The V gene is TRBV7-2, the J gene TRBJ2-5; 8 bases are shared with TRBD1. Germline V gives CDR1 SGHTA, CDR2 FQGNSA. V was clipped by 2 bases and J by 5 bases; unmatched bases: 4. The CDR3 extends over 14 amino acids. The CDR3 nucleotides read TGTGCCAGCAGCTTATCAGGGGGCCGCGAGACCCAGTACTTC. Translation gives CASSLSGGRETQYF.

The chain has TRBV24-1 and TRBJ2-7; 10 nucleotides match TRBD2. Germline V gene sequence: CDR1 KGHDR, CDR2 SFDVKD. CDR3 length equals 17 residues. V shed 4 bases, J shed 0 bases, and the junction held 8 bases outside the gene matches. The CDR3 nucleotides are TGTGCCACCAGTGACCTTGTACTAGCGGGGAACTCCTACGAGCAGTACTTC. This encodes CATSDLVLAGNSYEQYF.

This chain links TRBV11-2 with TRBJ1-2; D is uncertain. The germline CDR1 and CDR2 sequences are SGHAT and FQNNGV. The CDR3 length is 16 residues. V lost 2 bases and J 3 bases, leaving 16 bases between the germline ends. CDR3 sequence: CASSLTTGERYYGYTF. DNA of the CDR3: TGTGCCAGCAGCTTAACTACCGGGGAGAGATACTATGGCTACACCTTC.

The chain links TRBV5-4 to TRBJ2-1; 11 nucleotides line up with TRBD1. The CDR3 sequence is 15 residues long. V shed 3 bases, J shed 8 bases, and the junction held 7 bases outside the gene matches. Germline CDR1 reads SGHNT; CDR2 reads YYREEE (reference sequence). CDR3 sequence: CASSYGQGARDEQFF. CDR3 coding DNA: TGTGCCAGCAGCTATGGACAGGGGGCGCGGGATGAGCAGTTCTTC.

This CDR3 reads CASFDRGHGYTF. CDR3 in DNA: TGTGCCAGCTTCGACAGGGGGCATGGCTACACCTTC. The J gene is TRBJ1-2, the V gene TRBV19; 10 nucleotides align to TRBD1. Germline CDR1 is LNHDA and CDR2 is SQIVND (reference sequence). This CDR3 is built from 12 residues. Trimming took 9 bases from V and 6 from J; bases not matched to a gene: 4.

This clone was seen only once. The genes are TRBV7-3 and TRBJ2-5, with TRBD2 identical over 8 bases. CDR3 length equals 14 residues. V shed 5 bases and J 2 bases; nucleotides not matched to a gene: 4. The germline gives CDR1 SGHTA, CDR2 FQGTGA. CDR3 region: CASSPSGGQETQYF. In DNA form, the CDR3 reads TGTGCCAGCAGCCCATCGGGGGGGCAAGAGACCCAGTACTTC. Full variable domain (outside the CDR3, taken from reference TRBV7-3 and TRBJ2-5): GAGVSQTPSNKVTEKGKYVELRCDPISGHTALYWYRQSLGQGPEFLIYFQGTGAADDSGLPNDRFFAVRPEGSVSTLKIQRTERGDSAVYLCASSPSGGQETQYFGPGTRLLVL.

J is TRBJ1-5 and V is TRBV4-3; the D gene is possibly TRBD1 (6 bases). Per germline, CDR1 LGHNA and CDR2 YSLEER. The CDR3 extends over 15 amino acids. The ends were cut back, 0 bases at V and 3 bases at J, with 9 bases in the middle. CDR3 in amino acids: CASSQDSGANQPQHF. CDR3 DNA: TGCGCCAGCAGCCAAGACTCAGGGGCCAATCAGCCCCAGCATTTT.

V gene TRBV12-3 or TRBV12-4 combines with J gene TRBJ2-7, with 8 bases identical to TRBD1. This CDR3 spans 12 amino acids. V was pared by 9 bases and J by 6 bases, with 7 bases of the junction left unmatched. The CDR3 bases are TGTGCCAGTGGGACAGGAGGGTCCGAGCAGTACTTC. This gives the protein CASGTGGSEQYF.

The V call is TRBV6-5, the J call TRBJ1-1, with 8 bases aligning to TRBD1. The CDR3 extends over 14 amino acids. Germline CDR1 and CDR2: MNHEY and SVGAGI. V lost 3 bases and J lost 8; bases outside the gene matches: 8. The CDR3 DNA is TGTGCCAGCAGTTATACAACAGGGGGAGGAGAAGCTTTCTTT. Protein product: CASSYTTGGGEAFF.

The chain employs TRBV10-2 and TRBJ1-5, with 8 nucleotides matching TRBD1. CDR1 and CDR2 (germline): WSHSY, SAAADI. The CDR3 is made up of 15 amino acids. The V and J ends lost 8 bases and 4 bases, in that order; junction bases with no gene match: 10. CDR3 protein: CASYSGTGENQPQHF. The CDR3 DNA is TGCGCCAGCTACTCCGGGACAGGAGAGAATCAGCCCCAGCATTTT.

The gene calls are TRBV5-4 and TRBJ1-2; D gene unclear. CDR1 and CDR2 (germline): SGHNT, YYREEE (reference sequence). This CDR3 has 13 amino acids. Between the trimmed V and J ends, which lost 2 bases and 8 bases, there was a span of 13 bases. The DNA of the CDR3 is TGTGCCAGCAGCTTCCCAACCGGCGGGGGCTACACCTTC. This gives the protein CASSFPTGGGYTF.

The chain is built from TRBV7-2 and TRBJ2-6; 7 bases map to TRBD1. The CDR3 is 15 residues long. The V segment lost 5 bases and the J segment 2 bases; nucleotides outside the gene matches: 3. Germline CDR1 is SGHTA and CDR2 is FQGNSA. The CDR3 DNA is TGTGCCAGCAGCCCCGACAGGGCTGGGGCCAACGTCCTGACTTTC. It codes for CASSPDRAGANVLTF.

For the CDR3, the DNA is TGTGCCAGCAGCTTAGGTGGGAGGAACACTGAAGCTTTCTTT. Its translation: CASSLGGRNTEAFF. V usage is TRBV7-3 and J usage is TRBJ1-1; D is uncertain. Trimming removed 2 bases from V and 1 base from J, with 8 bases in between. CDR1 and CDR2 from the germline V gene are SGHTA and FQGTGA. There are 14 residues in the CDR3.

The rearrangement uses TRBV19 and TRBJ1-1; 8 nucleotides align to TRBD1. Trimming cost V 5 bases and J 5 bases; bases outside gene matches: 7. The CDR3 runs to 14 residues. The germline V gene has CDR1 LNHDA and CDR2 SQIVND (reference sequence). This CDR3 is CASSPGQGGTEAFF. CDR3 coding DNA: TGTGCCAGTAGTCCAGGACAGGGAGGAACTGAAGCTTTCTTT.

This chain connects TRBV3-1 (or the pseudogene TRBV3-2) to TRBJ2-7; 7 bases agree with TRBD1. With V trimmed by 4 bases and J by 9 bases, 12 bases remained unmatched. The germline V gene encodes CDR1 LGHDT and CDR2 YNNKEL (reference sequence). The length of the CDR3 is 14 residues. In DNA form, the CDR3 reads TGTGCCAGCAGCCCATGGGACAGCCTCAGGGGGCAGTACTTC. This translates into CASSPWDSLRGQYF.

The genes are TRBV18 and TRBJ2-1; TRBD1 matches at 9 bases. The CDR3 runs to 15 residues. Germline CDR1 KGHSH, CDR2 LQKENI. The V gene end was trimmed by 1 base and the J gene end by 8 bases; junction bases not matched to a gene: 6. This CDR3 is CASSPLGQGRDEQFF. The CDR3 DNA reads as TGTGCCAGCTCACCACTGGGACAGGGAAGGGATGAGCAGTTCTTC.

This clone showed up just a few times. The chain recombines TRBV6-6 with TRBJ2-7; 7 nucleotides match TRBD2. The CDR3 has 15 residues. The J segment lost 2 bases and the V segment lost 2 bases, leaving 6 bases of the junction unmatched. Germline V lookup: CDR1 MNHNY, CDR2 SVGAGI (reference sequence). The CDR3 is CASSYPASGAYEQYF. The CDR3 DNA reads as TGTGCCAGCAGTTACCCCGCGAGCGGGGCCTACGAGCAGTACTTC.

The V gene is TRBV18, the J gene TRBJ1-1, with D hard to call. The CDR3 extends over 15 amino acids. The ends were cut back, 2 bases at V and 1 base at J, with 11 bases in the middle. Germline assignment: CDR1 KGHSH and CDR2 LQKENI. CDR3 protein: CASSPEQSRNTEAFF. Here the CDR3 DNA reads TGTGCCAGCTCACCAGAACAGTCAAGGAACACTGAAGCTTTCTTT.

This chain links TRBV7-6 with TRBJ1-1; possibly TRBD1 for D (5 bases). Trimming took off 5 bases at V and 1 base at J, with 11 bases between the two ends. CDR3 size: 14 residues. In germline, CDR1 is SGHVS, CDR2 FNYEAQ. DNA for the CDR3: TGTGCCAGCAGCCCGGGACTCAGGAACACTGAAGCTTTCTTT. Translated, it gives CASSPGLRNTEAFF.

This clone turned up a few times. Other DNA sequences in the sample encode the same CDR3. The rearrangement uses TRBV6-5 and TRBJ1-1, with 11 positions matching TRBD1. The CDR3 is 15 amino acids. V lost 0 bases, J lost 3 bases, and 0 bases stayed unmatched. CDR1 is MNHEY, CDR2 SVGAGI, per germline. For the CDR3, the DNA is TGTGCCAGCAGTTACTCGGGACAGGGGGACACTGAAGCTTTCTTT. It translates to CASSYSGQGDTEAFF.

This clone has only one observation. This rearrangement joins TRBV6-5 to TRBJ2-1; no clear D gene. This CDR3 region has 15 residues. V lost 4 bases and J 6 bases, leaving 16 bases between the germline ends. Germline V lookup: CDR1 MNHEY, CDR2 SVGAGI. The CDR3 region is CASSLNRVSSNEQFF. Written as DNA, the CDR3 is TGTGCCAGCAGTTTAAATCGGGTGTCTTCCAATGAGCAGTTCTTC.

The chain has TRBV27 and TRBJ2-3, with TRBD2 identical over 14 bases. Germline CDR1 and CDR2: MNHEY and SMNVEV (reference sequence). This CDR3 comprises 19 residues. V dropped 5 bases and J dropped 0; count of bases not matched to a gene: 10. In DNA, the CDR3 is TGTGCCAGCAGTCTGCGCGGACTAGCGGGGGGCACTAGCACAGATACGCAGTATTTT. Protein: CASSLRGLAGGTSTDTQYF.

The chain links TRBV2 to TRBJ2-7; D may be TRBD2 (6 bases). The length of the CDR3 is 15 residues. The germline V gene encodes CDR1 SNHLY and CDR2 FYNNEI. Trimming stripped 6 bases from V and 3 bases from J, with 18 bases between. The CDR3, as DNA: TGTGCCAGCAGACGTACGAGGGAGGCTGTCTACGAGCAGTACTTC. Protein sequence: CASRRTREAVYEQYF.

This chain uses TRBV6-2 or TRBV6-3 with TRBJ1-2, with unresolved D. The V end lost 4 bases, the J end lost 7 bases, and 10 bases lay between the germline ends. The CDR3 extends over 12 amino acids. Germline-derived CDR1 and CDR2 are MNHEY and SVGEGT. The CDR3 is CASSLDLFGYTF. CDR3 bases: TGTGCCAGCAGTTTAGATCTTTTTGGCTACACCTTC.